This is a list of T cell receptor beta chains from one sample in a study of human T cells and chemical hapten exposure. TCRdb used MiXCR to reprocess the RACE reads, holding one entry per CDR3 protein. The sample has about 120,000 distinct CDR3 sequences; roughly an eighth are singletons. The sample in question was whole blood, obtained in connection with sensitization to the hapten diphenylcyclopropenone (DPC). Receptors originate from a woman aged 45-65 years with alopecia areata. Some clones in this sample may be carry-over from other donors' samples. The CDR3 runs from the conserved cysteine through the conserved F or W.

CDR3	V	J
CASRLTGTEYEKLFF	TRBV4-1	TRBJ1-4
CASSLASGLEAFF	TRBV5-1	TRBJ1-1
CATSSSLGQGESGANVLTF	TRBV24-1	TRBJ2-6
CVSSSRPRGLVYGIQYF	TRBV7-6	TRBJ2-4
CASSTRERGNSPLHF	TRBV12-3/TRBV12-4	TRBJ1-6
CASSQEGTQAGTDTQYF	TRBV4-2	TRBJ2-3
CASSLRSGYQETQYF	TRBV5-1	TRBJ2-5
CSASSGANTGELFF	TRBV20-1	TRBJ2-2
CASSQPGAGYGYTF	TRBV3-1	TRBJ1-2
CASSQVASGRTSSTDTQYF	TRBV4-2	TRBJ2-3
CASRPTGNQPQHF	TRBV19	TRBJ1-5
CASSVRTSGRLQYF	TRBV11-2	TRBJ2-4
CASSVLHRQFF	TRBV11-2	TRBJ2-1
CASSLYPPRQGWDSPLHF	TRBV27	TRBJ1-6
CASSSPRGRDTQYF	TRBV6-5	TRBJ2-3
CASRLGGPSWENEQFF	TRBV12-2	TRBJ2-1
CASSVERGHTDTQYF	TRBV9	TRBJ2-3
CASRGDYNEQFF	TRBV12-3/TRBV12-4	TRBJ2-1
CASSQGSWFLNENIQYF	TRBV4-1	TRBJ2-4
CASSYQGAQGTDTQYF	TRBV6-6	TRBJ2-3
CASSLWGTGTGSNQPQHF	TRBV28	TRBJ1-5
CATSRDFAEAFF	TRBV15	TRBJ1-1
CASSFSTGSQPQHF	TRBV28	TRBJ1-5
CSVDEDRGRGAFF	TRBV29-1	TRBJ1-1
CSPPGRGGGTDTQYF	TRBV20-1	TRBJ2-3
CASRTGNSPLHF	TRBV11-2	TRBJ1-6
CASSLGWGSNTGELFF	TRBV7-2	TRBJ2-2
CASSSPGTGRDEQYF	TRBV28	TRBJ2-7
CASSYSVGGQGHSPLHF	TRBV6-5	TRBJ1-6
CASSFERITGQVKVRNTEAFF	TRBV11-2	TRBJ1-1
CATSRVPGLMRDTQYF	TRBV15	TRBJ2-3
CASRLLAGVSGELFF	TRBV2	TRBJ2-2
CASSMVRAPGANVLTF	TRBV19	TRBJ2-6
CASGGPQETQYF	TRBV5-1	TRBJ2-5
CASSQLAGGPTGSYNEQFF	TRBV11-2	TRBJ2-1
CSARDFGHQYNSPLHF	TRBV20-1	TRBJ1-6
CASVLAGVRYEQYF	TRBV2	TRBJ2-7
CASSQVRGQSYEQYF	TRBV4-2	TRBJ2-7
CASSQTIQSYGYTF	TRBV3-1	TRBJ1-2
CATSRGGGLAGGPNNEQFF	TRBV15	TRBJ2-1
CASSSPNYGYTF	TRBV28	TRBJ1-2
CASRQGSQPQHF	TRBV6-5	TRBJ1-5
CASSLTPGPSYEQYF	TRBV6-2/TRBV6-3	TRBJ2-7
CSASGGPSGELFF	TRBV20-1	TRBJ2-2
CASRLTGTGKNYGYTF	TRBV12-3/TRBV12-4	TRBJ1-2
CASSPSLGEQYF	TRBV28	TRBJ2-7
CASSQEWEASGANVLTF	TRBV4-1	TRBJ2-6
CASSLGLAGRNEQFF	TRBV5-1	TRBJ2-1
CASSYSRRTRRDQPQHF	TRBV6-2/TRBV6-3	TRBJ1-5
CASSQVRGGSDTQYF	TRBV4-1	TRBJ2-3
CASSFAGGDYEQYF	TRBV5-1	TRBJ2-7
CSAVAQSGGNTIYF	TRBV29-1	TRBJ1-3
CASRITGGPMNTEAFF	TRBV28	TRBJ1-1